The source of this TCR beta chain is a study of OX40 agonist ivuxolimab in advanced cancers. Repertoires were generated with immunoSEQ multiplex PCR, while TCRdb's copy carries only in-frame clones and drops some. The table lists about 86,000 clones, roughly 85% of them singletons. Between the trimmed V and J ends, which lost 6 bases and 3 bases, there was a span of 9 bases. The CDR3 has 12 amino acids. Germline V gene lookup returns CDR1 KGHSH and CDR2 LQKENI. The input for sequencing was CD4+ or CD8+ T cells sorted from blood, taken in a trial of the OX40 agonist ivuxolimab. The chain links TRBV18 to TRBJ2-7; D is ambiguous. The source is an adult with an advanced solid tumor such as melanoma, head and neck, liver or kidney cancer. CDR3 sequence: CASSPDVYEQYF. The CDR3 region has the DNA TGTGCCAGCTCCCCGGACGTCTACGAGCAGTACTTC.